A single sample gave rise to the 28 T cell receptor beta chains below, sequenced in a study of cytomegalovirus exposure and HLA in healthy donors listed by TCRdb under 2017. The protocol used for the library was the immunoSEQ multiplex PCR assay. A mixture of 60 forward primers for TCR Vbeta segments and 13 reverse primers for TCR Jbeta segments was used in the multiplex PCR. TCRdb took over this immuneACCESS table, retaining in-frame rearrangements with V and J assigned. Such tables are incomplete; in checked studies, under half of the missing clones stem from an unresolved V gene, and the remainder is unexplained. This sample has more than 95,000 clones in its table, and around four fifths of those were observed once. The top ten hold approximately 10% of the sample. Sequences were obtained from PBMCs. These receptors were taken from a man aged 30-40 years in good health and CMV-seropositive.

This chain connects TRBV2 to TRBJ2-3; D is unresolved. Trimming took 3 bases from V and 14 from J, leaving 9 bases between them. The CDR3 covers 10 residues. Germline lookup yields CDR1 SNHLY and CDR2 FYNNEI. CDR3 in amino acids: CASSEPDLYF. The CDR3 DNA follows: TGTGCCAGCAGTGAGCCAGATCTGTATTTT.

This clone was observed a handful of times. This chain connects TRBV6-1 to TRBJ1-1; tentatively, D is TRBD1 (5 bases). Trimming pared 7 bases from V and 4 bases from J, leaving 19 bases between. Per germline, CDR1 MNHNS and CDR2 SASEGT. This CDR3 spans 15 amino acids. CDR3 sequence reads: CASTLGVQGGTEAFF. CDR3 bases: TGTGCCAGCACTCTAGGGGTTCAGGGAGGCACTGAAGCTTTCTTT.

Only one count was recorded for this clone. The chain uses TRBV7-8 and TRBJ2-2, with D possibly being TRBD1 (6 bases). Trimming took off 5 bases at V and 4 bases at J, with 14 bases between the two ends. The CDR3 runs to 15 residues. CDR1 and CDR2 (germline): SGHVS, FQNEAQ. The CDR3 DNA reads TGTGCCAGCAGCCGAAGGGGGAGCTCCACCGGGGAGCTGTTTTTT. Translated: CASSRRGSSTGELFF.

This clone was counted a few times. CDR3 region: CASSRDRGGTRDGYTF. The CDR3 nucleotides read TGTGCCAGCAGTCGGGACAGGGGGGGTACGCGGGATGGCTACACCTTC. The chain carries TRBV28 and TRBJ1-2; 11 bases map to TRBD1. After removal of 5 bases from V and 6 bases from J, the junction contained 11 bases not matched to a gene. Germline values: CDR1 MDHEN, CDR2 SYDVKM. This CDR3 has 16 residues.

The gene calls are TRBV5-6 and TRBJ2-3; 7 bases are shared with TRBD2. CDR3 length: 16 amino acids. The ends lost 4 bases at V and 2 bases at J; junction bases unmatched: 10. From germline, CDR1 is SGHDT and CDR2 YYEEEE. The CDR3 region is CASSGRTRPLTDTQYF. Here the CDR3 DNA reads TGTGCCAGCAGCGGAAGGACTAGGCCCCTCACAGATACGCAGTATTTT.

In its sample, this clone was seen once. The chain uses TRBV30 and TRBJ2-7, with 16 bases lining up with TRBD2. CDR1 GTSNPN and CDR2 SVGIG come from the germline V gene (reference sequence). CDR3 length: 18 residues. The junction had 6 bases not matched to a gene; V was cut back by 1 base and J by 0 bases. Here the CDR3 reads CAWSEGTSGRGSSYEQYF. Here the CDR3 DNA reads TGTGCCTGGAGTGAAGGGACTAGCGGGAGGGGAAGCTCCTACGAGCAGTACTTC.

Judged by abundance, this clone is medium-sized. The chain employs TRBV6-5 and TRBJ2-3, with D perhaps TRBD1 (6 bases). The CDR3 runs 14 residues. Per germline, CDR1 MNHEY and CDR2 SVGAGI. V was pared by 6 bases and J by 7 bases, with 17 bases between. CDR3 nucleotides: TGTGCCAGCAGCCGCAAAACAGGGATGAATACGCAGTATTTT. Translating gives CASSRKTGMNTQYF.

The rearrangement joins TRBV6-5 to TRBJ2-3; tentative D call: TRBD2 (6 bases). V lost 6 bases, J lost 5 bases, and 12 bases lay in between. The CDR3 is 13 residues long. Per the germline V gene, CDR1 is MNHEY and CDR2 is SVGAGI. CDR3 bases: TGTGCCAGCAGATCGACTAGTTTAGATACGCAGTATTTT. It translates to CASRSTSLDTQYF.

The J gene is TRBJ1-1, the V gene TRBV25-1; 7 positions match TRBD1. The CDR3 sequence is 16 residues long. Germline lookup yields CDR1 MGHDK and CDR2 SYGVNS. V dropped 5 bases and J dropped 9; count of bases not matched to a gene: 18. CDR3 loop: CASSPPGQAYRVQAFF. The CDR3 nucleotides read TGTGCCAGCAGTCCCCCTGGACAGGCGTACAGGGTACAAGCTTTCTTT.

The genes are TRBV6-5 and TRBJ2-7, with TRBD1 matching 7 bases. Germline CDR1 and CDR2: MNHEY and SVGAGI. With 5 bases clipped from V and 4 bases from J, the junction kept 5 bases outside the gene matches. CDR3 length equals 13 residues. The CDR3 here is CASSQGQYYEQYF. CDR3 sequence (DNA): TGTGCCAGCAGTCAGGGACAGTATTACGAGCAGTACTTC.

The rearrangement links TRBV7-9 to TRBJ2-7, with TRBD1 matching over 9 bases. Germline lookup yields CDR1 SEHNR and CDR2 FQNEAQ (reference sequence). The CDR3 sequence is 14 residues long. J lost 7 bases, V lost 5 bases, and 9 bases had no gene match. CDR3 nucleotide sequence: TGTGCCAGCAGCCCGGGACAGGGAAGGGGGGAGCAGTACTTC. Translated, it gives CASSPGQGRGEQYF.

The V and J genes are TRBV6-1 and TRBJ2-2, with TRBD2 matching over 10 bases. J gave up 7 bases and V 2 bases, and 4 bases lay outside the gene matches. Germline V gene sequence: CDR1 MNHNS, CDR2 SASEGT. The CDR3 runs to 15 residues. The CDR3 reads CASSELAGVGGELFF. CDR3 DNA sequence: TGTGCCAGCAGTGAACTAGCGGGAGTGGGCGGGGAGCTGTTTTTT.

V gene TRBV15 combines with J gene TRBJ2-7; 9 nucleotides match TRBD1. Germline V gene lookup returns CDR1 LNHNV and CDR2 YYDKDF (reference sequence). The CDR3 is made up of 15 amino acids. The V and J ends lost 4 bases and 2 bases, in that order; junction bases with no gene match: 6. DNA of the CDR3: TGTGCCACCAGCACAGCCGGGACAGGGACCTACGAGCAGTACTTC. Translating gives CATSTAGTGTYEQYF. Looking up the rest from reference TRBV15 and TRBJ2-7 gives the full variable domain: DAMVIQNPRYQVTQFGKPVTLSCSQTLNHNVMYWYQQKSSQAPKLLFHYYDKDFNNEADTPDNFQSRRPNTSFCFLDIRSPGLGDTAMYLCATSTAGTGTYEQYFGPGTRLTVT.

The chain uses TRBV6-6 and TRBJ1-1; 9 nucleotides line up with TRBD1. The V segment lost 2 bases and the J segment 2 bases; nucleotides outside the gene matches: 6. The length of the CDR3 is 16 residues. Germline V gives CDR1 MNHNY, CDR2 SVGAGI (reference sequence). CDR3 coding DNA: TGTGCCAGCAGTTACCCGGACAGGGGTGGAAACACTGAAGCTTTCTTT. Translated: CASSYPDRGGNTEAFF.

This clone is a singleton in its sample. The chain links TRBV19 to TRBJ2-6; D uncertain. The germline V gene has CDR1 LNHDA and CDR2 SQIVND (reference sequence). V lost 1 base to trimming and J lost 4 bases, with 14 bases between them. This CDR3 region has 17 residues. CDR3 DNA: TGTGCCAGTAGTATAGTGGTATCGGGTTTGGGGGCCAACGTCCTGACTTTC. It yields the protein CASSIVVSGLGANVLTF.

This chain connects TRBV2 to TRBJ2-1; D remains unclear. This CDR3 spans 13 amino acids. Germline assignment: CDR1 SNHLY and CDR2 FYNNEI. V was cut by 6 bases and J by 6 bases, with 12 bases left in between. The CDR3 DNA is TGTGCCAGCAGGGTCAGGCTGGGCAATGAGCAGTTCTTC. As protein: CASRVRLGNEQFF.

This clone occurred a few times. The CDR3 region has the DNA TGCGCCAGCAGCTTCGGGGAGACCCAGTACTTC. It is translated as CASSFGETQYF. The rearrangement joins TRBV5-1 to TRBJ2-5; no firm D call. There are 11 residues in the CDR3. Germline CDR1 SGHRS, CDR2 YFSETQ. V was pared by 2 bases and J by 5 bases, with 4 bases between.

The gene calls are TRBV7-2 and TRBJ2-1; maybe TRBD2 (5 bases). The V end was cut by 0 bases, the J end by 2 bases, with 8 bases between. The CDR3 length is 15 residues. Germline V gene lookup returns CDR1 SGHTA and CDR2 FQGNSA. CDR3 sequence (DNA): TGTGCCAGCAGCTTAGCTGGAGGAGCCTACAATGAGCAGTTCTTC. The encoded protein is CASSLAGGAYNEQFF.

The CDR3 reads CASSQIQGQGYGYTF. The CDR3 DNA reads TGCGCCAGCAGCCAGATTCAGGGACAGGGATATGGCTACACCTTC. The chain links TRBV4-1 to TRBJ1-2; 9 bases fit TRBD1. The CDR3 has 15 residues. CDR1 MGHRA and CDR2 YSYEKL come from the germline V gene. V was pared by 3 bases and J by 5 bases, with 7 bases of the junction left unmatched.

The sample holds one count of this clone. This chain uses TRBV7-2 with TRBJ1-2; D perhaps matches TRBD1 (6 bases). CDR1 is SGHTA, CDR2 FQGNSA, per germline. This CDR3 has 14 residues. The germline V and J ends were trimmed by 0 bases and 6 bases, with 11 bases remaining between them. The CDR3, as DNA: TGTGCCAGCAGCTTAGCGGGGGCAGCCAATGGCTACACCTTC. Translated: CASSLAGAANGYTF.

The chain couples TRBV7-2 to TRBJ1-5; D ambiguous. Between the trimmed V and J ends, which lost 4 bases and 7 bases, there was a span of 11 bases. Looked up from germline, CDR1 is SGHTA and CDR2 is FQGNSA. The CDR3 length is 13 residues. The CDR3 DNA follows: TGTGCCAGCAGCTCCCTCTCGGAGCAGCCCCAGCATTTT. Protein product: CASSSLSEQPQHF.

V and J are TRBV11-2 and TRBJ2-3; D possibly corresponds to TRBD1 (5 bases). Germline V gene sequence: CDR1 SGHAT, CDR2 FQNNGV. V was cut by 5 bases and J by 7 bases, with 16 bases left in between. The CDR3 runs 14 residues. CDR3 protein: CASSPRGLVNTQYF. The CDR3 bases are TGTGCCAGCAGCCCTAGGGGCCTAGTGAATACGCAGTATTTT.

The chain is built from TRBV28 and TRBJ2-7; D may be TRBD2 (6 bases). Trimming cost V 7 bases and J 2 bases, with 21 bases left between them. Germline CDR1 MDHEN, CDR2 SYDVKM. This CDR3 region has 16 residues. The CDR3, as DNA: TGTGCCAGCACCTCCCCCGGGACTCTCCAACCCTACGAGCAGTACTTC. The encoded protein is CASTSPGTLQPYEQYF.

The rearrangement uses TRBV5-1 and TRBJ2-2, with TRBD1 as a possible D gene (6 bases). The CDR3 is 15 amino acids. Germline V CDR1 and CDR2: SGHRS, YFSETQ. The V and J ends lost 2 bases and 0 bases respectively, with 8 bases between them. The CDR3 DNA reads TGCGCCAGCAGCTTATCAGGGGCGAACACCGGGGAGCTGTTTTTT. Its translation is CASSLSGANTGELFF.

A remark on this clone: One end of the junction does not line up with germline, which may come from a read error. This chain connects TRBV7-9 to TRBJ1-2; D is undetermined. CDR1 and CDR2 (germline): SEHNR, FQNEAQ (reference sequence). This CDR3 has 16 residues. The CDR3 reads CSSSSDRDGGLNGYTF. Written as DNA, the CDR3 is TGTTCCAGCAGCTCGGATAGAGATGGAGGACTGAATGGCTACACCTTC.

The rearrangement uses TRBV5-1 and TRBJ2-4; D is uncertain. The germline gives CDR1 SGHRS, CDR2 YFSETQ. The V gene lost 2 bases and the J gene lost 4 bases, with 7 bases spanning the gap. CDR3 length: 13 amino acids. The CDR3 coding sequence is TGCGCCAGCAGCTTACCCGGGAAAAACATTCAGTACTTC. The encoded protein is CASSLPGKNIQYF.

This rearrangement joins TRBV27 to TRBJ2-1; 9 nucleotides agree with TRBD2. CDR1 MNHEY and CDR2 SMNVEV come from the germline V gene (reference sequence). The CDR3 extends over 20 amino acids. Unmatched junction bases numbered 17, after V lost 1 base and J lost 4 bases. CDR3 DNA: TGTGCCAGCAGTTTATACGGTAGCGGGAGTACCCCTCGATTTTACAATGAGCAGTTCTTC. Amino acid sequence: CASSLYGSGSTPRFYNEQFF.

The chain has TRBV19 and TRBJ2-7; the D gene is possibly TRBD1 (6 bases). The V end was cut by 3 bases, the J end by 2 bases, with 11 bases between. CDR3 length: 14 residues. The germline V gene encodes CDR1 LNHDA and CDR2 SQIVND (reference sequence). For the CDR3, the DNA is TGTGCCAGTAGTATTTCAGGGGTTCCCTACGAGCAGTACTTC. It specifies CASSISGVPYEQYF. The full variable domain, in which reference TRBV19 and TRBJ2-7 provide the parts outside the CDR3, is DGGITQSPKYLFRKEGQNVTLSCEQNLNHDAMYWYRQDPGQGLRLIYYSQIVNDFQKGDIAEGYSVSREKKESFPLTVTSAQKNPTAFYLCASSISGVPYEQYFGPGTRLTVT.